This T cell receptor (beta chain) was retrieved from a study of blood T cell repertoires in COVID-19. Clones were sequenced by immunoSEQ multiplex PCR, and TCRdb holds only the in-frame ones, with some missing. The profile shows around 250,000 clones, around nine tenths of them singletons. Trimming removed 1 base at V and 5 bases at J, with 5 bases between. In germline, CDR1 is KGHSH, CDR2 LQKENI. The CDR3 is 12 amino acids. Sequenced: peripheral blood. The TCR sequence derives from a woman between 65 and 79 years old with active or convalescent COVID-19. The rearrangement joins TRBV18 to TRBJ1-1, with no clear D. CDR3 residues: CASSPQQTEAFF. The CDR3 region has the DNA TGTGCCAGCTCACCACAACAGACTGAAGCTTTCTTT.